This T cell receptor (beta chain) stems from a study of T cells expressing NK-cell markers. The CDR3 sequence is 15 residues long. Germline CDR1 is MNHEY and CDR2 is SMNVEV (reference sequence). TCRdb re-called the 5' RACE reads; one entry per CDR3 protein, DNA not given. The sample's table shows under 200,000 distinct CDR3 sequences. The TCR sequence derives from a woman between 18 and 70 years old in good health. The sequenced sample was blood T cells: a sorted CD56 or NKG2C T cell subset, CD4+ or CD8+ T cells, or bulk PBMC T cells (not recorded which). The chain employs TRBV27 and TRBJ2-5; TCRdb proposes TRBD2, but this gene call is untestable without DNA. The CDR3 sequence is CASSLSISGRETQYF.